This T cell receptor beta chain was identified during a study of blood T cell repertoires in COVID-19. Data came from immunoSEQ multiplex PCR; TCRdb stores just in-frame clones and leaves some out. The data hold approximately 140,000 clones, with 75% to 90% observed a single time. The TCR comes from an older man with acute or convalescent COVID-19. The specimen was peripheral blood.

CDR3 residues: CASSDSGSENEKLFF. CDR3 nucleotide sequence: TGCGCCAGCAGCGATTCAGGGTCCGAAAATGAAAAACTGTTTTTT. The rearrangement links TRBV5-1 to TRBJ1-4; TRBD1 might be the D (5 bases). V dropped 4 bases and J dropped 5 bases, with 15 bases sitting between them. Germline lookup yields CDR1 SGHRS and CDR2 YFSETQ. The CDR3 loop spans 15 amino acids.